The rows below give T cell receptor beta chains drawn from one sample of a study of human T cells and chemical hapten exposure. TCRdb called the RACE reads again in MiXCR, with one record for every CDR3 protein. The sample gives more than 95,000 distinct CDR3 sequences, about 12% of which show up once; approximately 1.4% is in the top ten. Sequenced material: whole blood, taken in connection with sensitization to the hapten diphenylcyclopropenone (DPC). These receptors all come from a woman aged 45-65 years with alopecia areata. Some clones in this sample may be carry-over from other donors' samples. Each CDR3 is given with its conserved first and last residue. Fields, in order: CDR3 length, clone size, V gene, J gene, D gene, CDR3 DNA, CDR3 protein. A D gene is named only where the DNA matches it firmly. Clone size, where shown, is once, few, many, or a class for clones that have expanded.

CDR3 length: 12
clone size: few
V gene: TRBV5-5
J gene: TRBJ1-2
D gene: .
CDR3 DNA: TGTGCCAGCAGAACTGACAGCTATGGCTACACCTTC
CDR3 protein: CASRTDSYGYTF

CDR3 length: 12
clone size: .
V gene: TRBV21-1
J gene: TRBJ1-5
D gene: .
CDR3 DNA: TGTGCCAGCAGCAAAGCCCGCTTGCCCCAGCATTTT
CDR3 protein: CASSKARLPQHF

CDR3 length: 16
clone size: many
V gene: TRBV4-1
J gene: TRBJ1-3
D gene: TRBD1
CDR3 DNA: TGCGCCAGCAGCCAAGATACAGGGGCTCATGGAAACACCATATATTTT
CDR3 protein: CASSQDTGAHGNTIYF

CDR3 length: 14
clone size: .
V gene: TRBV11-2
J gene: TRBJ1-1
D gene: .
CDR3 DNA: TGTGCCAGCAGCTTAGAGGAAGGGCATACTGAAGCTTTCTTT
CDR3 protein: CASSLEEGHTEAFF

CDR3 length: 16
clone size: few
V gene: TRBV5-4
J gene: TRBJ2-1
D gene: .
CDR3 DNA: TGTGCCAGCAGCTTGGAGCTCCAGGGCAAAAGGGGTGAGCAGTTCTTC
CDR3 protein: CASSLELQGKRGEQFF

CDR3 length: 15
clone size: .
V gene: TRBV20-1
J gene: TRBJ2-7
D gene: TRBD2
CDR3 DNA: TGCAGTGCTAGCCCGCCTACTAGCGACCTCTACGAGCAGTACTTC
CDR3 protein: CSASPPTSDLYEQYF

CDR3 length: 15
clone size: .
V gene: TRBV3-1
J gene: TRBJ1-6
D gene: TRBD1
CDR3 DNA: TGTGCCAGCAGCCGAGAGACAGGGGATTATTCACCCCTCCACTTT
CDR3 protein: CASSRETGDYSPLHF

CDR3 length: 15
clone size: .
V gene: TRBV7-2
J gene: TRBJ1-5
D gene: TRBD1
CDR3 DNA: TGTGCCAGCAGCTTAGTCCACAGGGGGGATCAGCCCCAGCATTTT
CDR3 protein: CASSLVHRGDQPQHF

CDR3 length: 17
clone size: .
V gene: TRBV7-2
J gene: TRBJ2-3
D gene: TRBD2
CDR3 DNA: TGTGCCAGCAGCCCACCGAGACTAGCGGGAGGGCTGAATACGCAGTATTTT
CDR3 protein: CASSPPRLAGGLNTQYF

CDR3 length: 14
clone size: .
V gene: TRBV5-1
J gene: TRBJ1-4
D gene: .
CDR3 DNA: TGCGCCAGCACCACCGGGACTCCCGATGAAAAACTGTTTTTT
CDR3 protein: CASTTGTPDEKLFF

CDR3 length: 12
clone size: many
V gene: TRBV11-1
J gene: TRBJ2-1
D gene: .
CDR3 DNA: TGTGCCAGCAGCCCAAGACTAAATGAGCAGTTCTTC
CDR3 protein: CASSPRLNEQFF

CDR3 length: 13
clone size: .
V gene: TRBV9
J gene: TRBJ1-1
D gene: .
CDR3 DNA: TGTGCCAGCAGCCCGGAGACAGACCTTGAAGCTTTCTTT
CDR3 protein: CASSPETDLEAFF

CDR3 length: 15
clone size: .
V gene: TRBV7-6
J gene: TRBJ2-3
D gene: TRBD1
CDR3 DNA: TGTGCCAGCAGCTTATACGGGGACAGGCCAGATACGCAGTATTTT
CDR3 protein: CASSLYGDRPDTQYF